The sequence of this TCR beta chain was determined in a study of OX40 agonist ivuxolimab in advanced cancers. As for the study in general: Partial response was recorded in three patients: one hepatocellular carcinoma and two cutaneous melanoma cases. Whole-study results and caveats: Blood T cells, both CD4+ and CD8+, expanded clonally by week 6 at 0.1 to 3.0 mg/kg. Antigen specificity of clonally expanded peripheral T cells was not established.

This clone has a single count. Antigen unknown. The V gene's germline CDR1 is SNHLY and CDR2 FYNNEI. Trimming at V came to 0 bases and at J to 4 bases, leaving 4 bases not matched to a gene. The CDR3 is 16 residues long. Produced via immunoSEQ multiplex PCR; TCRdb's table is partial and in-frame only. This repertoire shows roughly 56,000 clones, roughly 89% found once; its top ten account for approximately 4.4%. Specimen: CD4+ or CD8+ T cells sorted from blood, collected in a trial of the OX40 agonist ivuxolimab. The TCR sequence derives from an adult with an advanced solid tumor such as melanoma, head and neck, liver or kidney cancer. V gene TRBV2 combines with J gene TRBJ2-5; 11 bases are shared with TRBD2. CDR3 DNA sequence: TGTGCCAGCAGTGAAGCACCGCTAGCGGGAGGAGAGACCCAGTACTTC. Encoded protein: CASSEAPLAGGETQYF. Full variable domain (remainder filled in from reference TRBV2 and TRBJ2-5): EPEVTQTPSHQVTQMGQEVILRCVPISNHLYFYWYRQILGQKVEFLVSFYNNEISEKSEIFDDQFSVERPDGSNFTLKIRSTKLEDSAMYFCASSEAPLAGGETQYFGPGTRLLVL.